This TCR beta chain appears in the sequencing data of a study of T cells in Graves' hyperthyroidism and ophthalmopathy. Overall study results and limits: Stable hyperthyroidism was told apart from ophthalmopathy by a model built on 13 V-J features.

Amplification of TCR beta CDR3 regions was performed using RNA transcripts as template. HTBI primers were the set used in a first-round RT-PCR of the TCR CDR3. One entry per CDR3 protein, called by TCRdb with MiXCR from the multiplex PCR reads. Seen here are fewer than 850,000 distinct CDR3 sequences, 17% observed once, and the top ten hold 15%. This clonotype has ten or more counts. Its antigen is currently unknown. CDR1 LGHDT and CDR2 YNNKEL come from the germline V gene (reference sequence). Losses at the gene ends were 8 bases for V and 6 bases for J; bases not matched to a gene: 9. The CDR3 is 13 residues long.

The sample comprised blood. This TCR was recovered from a man in his fifties with Graves' hyperthyroidism. V gene TRBV3-1 combines with J gene TRBJ1-1, with 7 bases lining up with TRBD1. The CDR3 DNA reads as TGTGCCAGCGCCCGCAGGGGGTCCGCTGAAGCTTTCTTT. It translates to CASARRGSAEAFF.